The 20 T cell receptor delta chains below were found in one sample sequenced in a study of gammadelta T cells in human blood. TCRdb reapplied CATT to the RT-PCR reads. The profile shows hundreds of delta-chain clones, about 19% of them singletons. Sequenced material: Vgamma9Vdelta2 gamma-delta T cells from fetal blood. These receptor sequences come from a human fetus.

This clone is hyperexpanded within its sample. Within the sample, other DNA sequences also encode this same CDR3. V and J are TRDV2 and TRDJ3, with 8 nucleotides matching TRDD3. The ends lost 0 bases at V and 0 bases at J; junction bases unmatched: 3. CDR3 length equals 18 residues. Looked up from germline, CDR1 is GEAIGNYY and CDR2 is EKD. The CDR3 region has the DNA TGTGCCTGTGACACCGTACTGGGGGTCTCCTGGGACACCCGACAGATGTTTTTC. Its translation is CACDTVLGVSWDTRQMFF.

As for this clone: A far larger clone lies a single base away; this is likely a read error. Different DNA sequences within this sample yield the same CDR3. V and J are TRDV2 and TRDJ2; TRDD3 aligns across 9 bases. Here the J gene came from matching the DNA to germline, since TCRdb omits it. This CDR3 has 17 amino acids. Germline V lookup: CDR1 GEAIGNYY, CDR2 EKD. Unmatched junction bases numbered 8, after V lost 1 base and J lost 3 bases. CDR3 sequence reads: CACDTRTGGGMTAQLFF. The CDR3 DNA is TGTGCCTGTGACACAAGAACTGGGGGAGGTATGACAGCACAACTCTTCTTT.

This clone was observed a few times. This DNA's translation differs at residue 3 from TCRdb's protein, which comes from a much larger clone; a read error is likely, and the protein shown is translated from the DNA. The V and J genes are TRDV2 and TRDJ3; 9 positions agree with TRDD3. The CDR3 is 17 residues long. Per the germline V gene, CDR1 is GEAIGNYY and CDR2 is EKD. The CDR3 DNA is TGTGCCGGTGACTACTGGGGGAGCTCCTGGGACACCCGACAGATGTTTTTC. It codes for CAGDYWGSSWDTRQMFF.

For this clone: A far larger clone is just one base off, so this is likely a read error. The gene calls are TRDV2 and TRDJ3, with TRDD3 matching 9 bases. TCRdb is silent on the J gene; assignment here came from matching the DNA to germline. CDR1 and CDR2 (germline): GEAIGNYY, EKD. This CDR3 is 17 amino acids long. V gave up 2 bases and J gave up 2 bases; unmatched junction bases: 3. CDR3 sequence: CACDILGDTWDTRQMFF. The CDR3 bases are TGTGCCTGTGACATACTGGGGGACACCTGGGACACCCGACAGATGTTTTTC.

To note about this clone: TCRdb records a much larger clone's protein for this DNA, with a difference at residue 13 that likely arises from a read error; the protein given is the translation of the DNA. This chain connects TRDV2 to TRDJ3; TRDD3 agrees at 13 bases. The CDR3 runs 18 residues. Germline values: CDR1 GEAIGNYY, CDR2 EKD. DNA of the CDR3: TGTGCCTGTGACTACTGGGGGATACGCTCCTGGGACCCCCGACAGATGTTTTTC. Amino acid sequence: CACDYWGIRSWDPRQMFF.

By share of the sample, this clone is large. Within the sample, other DNA sequences also encode this same CDR3. This sequence joins TRDV2 and TRDJ3; 8 bases line up with TRDD3. V trimming: 0 bases; J trimming: 0 bases; junction bases outside the gene matches: 3. The CDR3 is made up of 18 amino acids. The germline V gene encodes CDR1 GEAIGNYY and CDR2 EKD. The CDR3 DNA follows: TGTGCCTGTGACACCGGGATACGGAGCTCCTGGGACACCCGACAGATGTTTTTC. Amino acid sequence: CACDTGIRSSWDTRQMFF.

Regarding this clone: Given a far larger clone just one base away, this is likely a sequencing read error. This chain joins TRDV2 and TRDJ3, with 10 bases matching TRDD3. Germline values: CDR1 GEAIGNYY, CDR2 EKD. The CDR3 length is 22 residues. V shed 3 bases and J 4 bases; nucleotides not matched to a gene: 20. The CDR3 DNA reads as TGTGCCTGTGACCCCGTACTGGGGGATTCGAGTTCGGCGAGTTGGGACACCCGACAGATGTTTTTC. It yields the protein CACDPVLGDSSSASWDTRQMFF.

With regard to this clone: The likely explanation is a read error, given a far larger clone one base away. V is TRDV2 and J is TRDJ3; 10 nucleotides align to TRDD3. The V gene end was trimmed by 2 bases and the J gene end by 2 bases; junction bases not matched to a gene: 2. There are 17 residues in the CDR3. In germline, CDR1 is GEAIGNYY, CDR2 EKD. CDR3 protein: CACDMLGDTWDTRQMFF. The CDR3 DNA reads TGTGCCTGTGACATGCTGGGGGATACCTGGGACACCCGACAGATGTTTTTC.

Of note for this clone: TCRdb's protein, taken from a much larger clone, differs from this DNA's translation at residue 6, likely owing to a read error; the protein displayed comes from the DNA. The J gene is TRDJ3, the V gene TRDV2, with D maybe TRDD3 (6 bases). As TCRdb names no J gene, one was assigned here on the basis of a DNA match to germline. Trimming removed 3 bases at V and 2 bases at J, with 10 bases between. This CDR3 has 16 amino acids. The V gene's germline CDR1 is GEAIGNYY and CDR2 EKD. DNA for the CDR3: TGTGCCTGTGACTACGGGGGGACCTGGGACACCCGACAGATGTTTTTC. Translating gives CACDYGGTWDTRQMFF.

The rearrangement links TRDV3 to TRDJ2, with 7 bases that match TRDD3. Here the J gene came from matching the DNA to germline, since TCRdb omits it. CDR1 TVYSNPD and CDR2 GDNSRS come from the germline V gene (reference sequence). The CDR3 length is 22 residues. V was clipped by 4 bases and J by 4 bases; unmatched bases: 33. CDR3 bases: TGTGCCTCCCTCGTCTTCCGAGGGTGGGGGACCCCGTCGGGCCAAAAGACAGCACAACTCTTCTTT. This translates into CASLVFRGWGTPSGQKTAQLFF.

This clone has more than one count but fewer than ten. This likely reflects a read error, since a far larger clone is one base away. The chain employs TRDV2 and TRDJ3; TRDD3 aligns across 11 bases. The CDR3 extends over 19 amino acids. CDR1 is GEAIGNYY, CDR2 EKD, per germline. CDR3: CACYTLGDTSSWDTRQMFF. The CDR3 DNA sequence: TGTGCCTGTTACACTCTGGGGGATACAAGCTCCTGGGACACCCGACAGATGTTTTTC.

As concerns this clone: The protein in TCRdb stems from a much larger clone and differs at residue 6 from this DNA's translation, likely a read error; here the protein is translated from the DNA. V usage is TRDV2 and J usage is TRDJ3; 8 bases line up with TRDD3. The length of the CDR3 is 17 residues. Germline V gene data show CDR1 as GEAIGNYY and CDR2 as EKD. The trim removed 2 bases at V and 2 bases at J, leaving 4 bases unmatched. CDR3 region: CACDIRGDTWDTRQMFF. The DNA for the CDR3 is TGTGCCTGTGACATACGGGGGGATACCTGGGACACCCGACAGATGTTTTTC.

This clone came up a few times. A far larger clone is just one base off, so this is likely a read error. The chain joins TRDV2 to TRDJ3; 13 bases match TRDD3. The germline gives CDR1 GEAIGNYY, CDR2 EKD. CDR3 length: 20 residues. The DNA of the CDR3 is TGTGCCTGTGACAGACTGGGGGATACGCGAAGCTCCCGGGACACCCGACAGATGTTTTTC. Translating gives CACDRLGDTRSSRDTRQMFF.

In this sample, this clone turned up a few times. Given a far larger clone just one base away, this is likely a sequencing read error. The chain uses TRDV2 and TRDJ3, with 8 bases aligning to TRDD3. V shed 0 bases, J shed 0 bases, and the junction held 6 bases outside the gene matches. The CDR3 extends over 19 amino acids. Germline V gene lookup returns CDR1 GEAIGNYY and CDR2 EKD. The CDR3 here is CACDTVLGGRSWDTRQMFF. CDR3 coding DNA: TGTGCCTGTGACACCGTACTGGGGGGCCGCTCCTGGGACACCCGACAGATGTTTTTC.

Of note for this clone: TCRdb has a much larger clone's protein, which differs at residue 10 from the translation of this DNA, likely because of a read error; what is shown is the protein translated from the DNA. The chain has TRDV2 and TRDJ3; 10 bases agree with TRDD3. TCRdb records no J gene; here it was assigned by comparing the DNA to germline. CDR3 size: 19 residues. The V and J ends lost 3 bases and 2 bases, in that order; junction bases with no gene match: 9. Looked up from germline, CDR1 is GEAIGNYY and CDR2 is EKD. The CDR3 nucleotides are TGTGCCTGTGACCCCGTACTGGGGGATCCGACCTGGGACACCCGACAGATGTTTTTC. The encoded protein is CACDPVLGDPTWDTRQMFF.

This clone was seen more than once but under ten times. This DNA's translation and the protein TCRdb lists, from a much larger clone, do not match at residue 5, likely due to a read error; the protein shown is translated from the DNA. The chain has TRDV2 and TRDJ3; 12 bases agree with TRDD3. The V gene's germline CDR1 is GEAIGNYY and CDR2 EKD. V shed 3 bases, J shed 0 bases, and the junction held 2 bases outside the gene matches. The length of the CDR3 is 18 residues. Written as DNA, the CDR3 is TGTGCCTGTGACTCCTGGGGGATACGCTCCTGGGACACCCGACAGATGTTTTTC. Its protein is CACDSWGIRSWDTRQMFF.

Of note for this clone: The protein in TCRdb stems from a much larger clone and differs at residue 4 from this DNA's translation, likely a read error; here the protein is translated from the DNA. This sequence joins TRDV2 and TRDJ3; 9 nucleotides match TRDD3. TCRdb is silent on the J gene; assignment here came from matching the DNA to germline. There are 17 residues in the CDR3. Germline V CDR1 and CDR2: GEAIGNYY, EKD. V lost 5 bases to trimming and J lost 0 bases; unmatched junction nucleotides: 4. CDR3 DNA sequence: TGTGCCTGTGGCTACTGGGGGAGCTCCTGGGACACCCGACAGATGTTTTTC. As protein: CACGYWGSSWDTRQMFF.

Concerning this clone itself: It is likely a read error: a sequence one base away is far more abundant. The chain recombines TRDV2 with TRDJ2; TRDD3 agrees at 10 bases. This CDR3 region has 14 residues. With V trimmed by 5 bases and J by 5 bases, 4 bases remained unmatched. Germline loops: CDR1 GEAIGNYY, CDR2 EKD. Here the CDR3 reads CACGILGDTAQLFF. CDR3 DNA sequence: TGTGCCTGTGGCATACTGGGGGATACAGCACAACTCTTCTTT.

This clone came up a few times. The translation of this DNA and the TCRdb protein of a much larger clone differ at residue 11, probably owing to a read error; the protein shown here is translated from the DNA. The V gene is TRDV2, the J gene TRDJ3; TRDD3 aligns across 10 bases. CDR1 GEAIGNYY and CDR2 EKD come from the germline V gene. The ends lost 1 base at V and 2 bases at J; junction bases unmatched: 10. The CDR3 consists of 20 residues. The CDR3 sequence: CACDTGDWGMNAWDTRQMFF. In nucleotides, the CDR3 is TGTGCCTGTGACACGGGGGACTGGGGGATGAATGCCTGGGACACCCGACAGATGTTTTTC.

Note on this clone: This is likely an artifact of a read error, given a far larger clone one base away. The same CDR3 also results from other DNA sequences found in this sample. The chain couples TRDV2 to TRDJ3, with 10 bases that match TRDD3. The V gene's germline CDR1 is GEAIGNYY and CDR2 EKD. The CDR3 spans 18 residues. The CDR3 region is CACDTVGGYPWDTRQMFF. DNA for the CDR3: TGTGCCTGTGACACCGTTGGGGGATACCCCTGGGACACCCGACAGATGTTTTTT.